This T cell receptor beta chain derives from a study of T cell responses to AZD1222 COVID-19 vaccine (dated by TCRdb to about 2021). Regarding the complete study: AZD1222 recipients given second doses at about 4 weeks or at about 12 weeks were pooled, since spike-specific TCR depth and breadth were not found to differ between the two schedules. TCR sequencing covered approximately 230 trial participants: approximately 200 given two doses of AZD1222 and 26 given two doses of MenACWY control vaccine. Trial participants were enrolled by age into 18-55, 56-69 and 70-plus year subgroups, with 148, 28 and 57 TCR-sequenced participants respectively. What the research found in general, with its limitations: No day 14 peak-response samples were available, so repertoires were characterized only after the peak T cell response. Conclusions about previously exposed vaccinees are limited, since just 6 or 7 AZD1222 recipients were seropositive for SARS-CoV-2 at baseline. Reportedly, close to half of the unique spike-specific TCRs recognized epitopes lying outside the regions that are mutated in the B.1.351 and B.1.1.7 variants. After two AZD1222 doses, spike-specific TCR breadth and depth were significantly higher than at day 0 and than in MenACWY recipients. In the small 56-69-year group, the increase in depth fell short of significance, most likely because of low power. Participants were mostly white British, with more females than males. The authors suggested clonal diversity may have been underestimated. The whole spike protein was spanned by vaccine-associated CD4 TCRs, and dominant responses were seen in regions 160-218 and 743-854.

What the time point label conveys for this sample: baseline before first vaccination. The vaccinee samples were drawn from two UK trials, COV001 and COV002, one of which was a single-blind randomized controlled phase 2/3 trial testing AZD1222 (ChAdOx1 nCoV-19) in healthy adults. Trial participant PBMC samples were collected at day 0 and day 28 after the second dose for TCRbeta chain sequencing. The cysteine opens and the phenylalanine closes a CDR3 of 14 amino acids. The entry retains the CDR3 DNA only, 42 bases that are in frame from base 1. Here V drops 2 bases and J drops 2 bases, and the junction holds 2 bases not matched to any gene. From the germline V gene (reference sequence), CDR1 is MNHNY and CDR2 is SVGAGI. With regard to this clone: Its binding antigen is unknown. Base qualities are missing; no much larger clone stands one base away.

The CDR3 regions of human TCRbeta chains were subjected to immunosequencing. The published analysis was carried out like this. TCRs in the repertoires were compared against a reference library of SARS-CoV-2-specific TCRs that had been generated with the MIRA antigen-specificity platform. Breadth was defined as the fraction of unique TCRs that were SARS-CoV-2-associated, and depth was defined as the fraction of total T cells that were SARS-CoV-2-associated. Each spike-specific TCR was assigned to its reactive spike region and to a CD4 or CD8 class using the MIRA data. Log10-transformed breadth and depth values were compared by one-way ANOVA with Sidak's multiple comparisons tests. This immuneACCESS table, as held by TCRdb, lists in-frame sequences with V and J called but not all clones. Of the missing ones, under half trace to an unresolved V gene in checked studies; the others have no known cause. D and trimming were read from the DNA, whereas the V and J calls and clone size are those reported in that table. The sample data list 150,000 to 200,000 clones, and 85% to 95% of these were observed just once. In total, the top ten clones hold 10% of the sample.

This TCR was recovered from an adult in good health. The source was peripheral blood, collected on day 0 of AZD1222 vaccination. The receptor chain draws on TRBV6-6 and TRBJ1-1; 7 bases in the junction line up with TRBD1. Here the CDR3 is given as CASSYKGANTEAFF. In nucleotide form, the sequence is TGTGCCAGCAGTTACAAGGGGGCAAACACTGAAGCTTTCTTT.